This T cell receptor (beta chain) was retrieved from a study of CD8 T cells in Susac syndrome. The CDR3 contains 13 residues. Deletions cut 8 bases from V and 9 bases from J, with 14 bases between. Per the germline V gene, CDR1 is MDHEN and CDR2 is SYDVKM. RNA, at about 0.45 to 1 ug, was reverse transcribed with random hexamers. TCRdb passed the immunoSEQ multiplex PCR reads through MiXCR, listing each CDR3 protein once. Of over 150,000 distinct CDR3 sequences in the sample, over 85% were seen once. The sequencing input was CD4+ T cells from PBMCs. This TCR was recovered from a human donor with multiple sclerosis. The chain combines TRBV28 with TRBJ1-6; D may be TRBD1 (6 bases). The CDR3 DNA is TGTGCCAGCTTAGGGGGGGCCGGTTCACCCCTCCACTTT. It yields the protein CASLGGAGSPLHF.